The rows below give T cell receptor beta chains drawn from one sample of a study of Graves' ophthalmopathy and Graves' hyperthyroidism. One entry per CDR3 protein results from TCRdb running MiXCR on the multiplex PCR reads. The sample yields 650,000 to 800,000 distinct CDR3 sequences, about 40% seen once. Sequenced: peripheral blood. All receptors come from an adult man with Graves' ophthalmopathy. The CDR3 runs from the conserved cysteine through the conserved F or W. D genes are given only for firm matches. Only part of the rows carry a size: once, few, many, or a class if the clone is expanded.

j_gene	abundance	v_gene	d_gene	CDR3aa	CDR3nt
TRBJ1-6	few	TRBV10-2	TRBD1	CASSTGTGNSPLHF	TGCGCCAGCAGCACCGGGACAGGGAATTCACCCCTCCACTTT
TRBJ1-2	many	TRBV7-9	NA	CASSLVANSYGYTF	TGTGCCAGCAGCTTAGTAGCCAACTCCTATGGCTACACCTTC
TRBJ1-2	many	TRBV7-8	NA	CASSPGDVGYTF	TGTGCCAGCAGCCCGGGGGATGTTGGCTACACCTTC
TRBJ1-2	NA	TRBV10-3	TRBD1	CATPSGTGTQINYGYTF	TGTGCCACTCCCTCCGGGACAGGGACCCAAATTAACTATGGCTACACCTTC
TRBJ1-2	NA	TRBV2	NA	CASSRGGSNYGYTF	TGTGCCAGCAGCCGAGGAGGCAGTAACTATGGCTACACCTTC
TRBJ1-1	few	TRBV7-3	TRBD1	CASSLRDRRSLNTEAFF	TGCGCCAGCAGCCTAAGGGACAGGCGGAGTTTAAACACTGAAGCTTTCTTT
TRBJ1-1	NA	TRBV30	NA	CAWSVNIPNTEAFF	TGTGCCTGGAGTGTTAACATCCCGAACACTGAAGCTTTCTTT
TRBJ2-5	NA	TRBV2	NA	CASSWTRDTQETQYF	TGTGCCAGCAGTTGGACGAGGGATACCCAAGAGACCCAGTACTTC
TRBJ1-4	many	TRBV10-1	TRBD1	CASGTGFNEKLFF	TGCGCCAGCGGGACAGGGTTCAATGAAAAACTGTTTTTT
TRBJ2-7	NA	TRBV7-8	NA	CASSLELGAVAEQYF	TGTGCCAGCAGCTTGGAGCTAGGGGCAGTTGCCGAGCAGTACTTC
TRBJ2-7	few	TRBV9	TRBD1	CASSYGDRVTYEQYF	TGTGCCAGCAGTTACGGCGACAGGGTCACCTACGAGCAGTACTTC
TRBJ1-5	NA	TRBV20-1	TRBD1	CSAPLSGQGTQPQHF	TGCAGTGCCCCCCTGTCGGGACAGGGAACGCAGCCCCAGCATTTT
TRBJ2-5	many	TRBV2	TRBD1	CASRGQVDAQETQYF	TGTGCCAGCAGGGGACAGGTGGACGCGCAAGAGACCCAGTACTTC
TRBJ2-7	once	TRBV7-9	NA	CACVLGRRGVEQYF	TGTGCCTGCGTCCTCGGACGGAGAGGGGTCGAGCAGTACTTC
TRBJ1-2	NA	TRBV2	NA	CASSPPGSGLWGYTF	TGTGCCAGCTCACCACCAGGATCGGGTCTTTGGGGCTACACCTTC
TRBJ2-6	many	TRBV20-1	NA	CSASRGSGANVLTF	TGCAGTGCTAGTCGGGGCTCTGGGGCCAACGTCCTGACTTTC